Each of the 18 T cell receptor beta chains below was sequenced from the same sample in a study of cytomegalovirus exposure and HLA in healthy donors. Use of 60 Vbeta and 13 Jbeta primers characterized the PCR. The method was immunoSEQ multiplex PCR; TCRdb's version includes in-frame clones alone and lacks a portion of them. The sample has tens of thousands of clones; 75% to 80% are singletons. The sample was PBMCs. The origin of the receptors is a female donor in good health and CMV-seronegative.

The genes are TRBV30 and TRBJ2-5, with TRBD1 identical over 8 bases. CDR3 length: 13 residues. V was clipped by 7 bases and J by 2 bases; unmatched bases: 6. Looked up from germline, CDR1 is GTSNPN and CDR2 is SVGIG (reference sequence). The CDR3 spells CASDRGRQETQYF. DNA of the CDR3: TGTGCCTCCGACAGGGGTCGGCAAGAGACCCAGTACTTC.

The chain combines TRBV28 with TRBJ1-2; D may be TRBD1 (5 bases). Germline-derived CDR1 and CDR2 are MDHEN and SYDVKM. This CDR3 region has 15 residues. Deletions cut 7 bases from V and 2 bases from J, with 17 bases between. The CDR3 loop is CASTSPPGSNYGYTF. The CDR3 DNA sequence: TGTGCCAGCACCTCCCCCCCAGGGTCGAACTATGGCTACACCTTC.

This chain joins TRBV28 and TRBJ1-2; TRBD1 might be the D (6 bases). This CDR3 contains 13 residues. Per the germline V gene, CDR1 is MDHEN and CDR2 is SYDVKM. The germline V and J ends were trimmed by 7 bases and 4 bases, with 13 bases remaining between them. This chain's CDR3 is CASTVTGLYGYTF. The CDR3 bases are TGTGCCAGCACCGTTACAGGGCTCTATGGCTACACCTTC.

The V gene is TRBV27, the J gene TRBJ2-3, with 11 bases that match TRBD2. This CDR3 has 17 amino acids. CDR1 and CDR2 (germline): MNHEY, SMNVEV (reference sequence). V gave up 9 bases and J gave up 4 bases; unmatched junction bases: 15. The CDR3 DNA reads TGTGCCAGTTCCGAGGGAGTACTAGCGGGGGTGGCAGATACGCAGTATTTT. The encoded protein is CASSEGVLAGVADTQYF.

This chain joins TRBV7-2 and TRBJ2-1; the match to TRBD1 covers 11 bases. Germline V gives CDR1 SGHTA, CDR2 FQGNSA. CDR3 length: 15 amino acids. Trimming took 7 bases from V and 4 from J; bases not matched to a gene: 6. The CDR3 DNA sequence: TGTGCCAGCACCCCCGGGACAGGGGGTTACAATGAGCAGTTCTTC. It specifies CASTPGTGGYNEQFF.

The chain links TRBV4-1 to TRBJ2-7, with 8 bases aligning to TRBD1. V shed 0 bases and J 4 bases; nucleotides not matched to a gene: 14. This CDR3 comprises 18 residues. Per germline, CDR1 MGHRA and CDR2 YSYEKL. This CDR3 is CASSQESLAGGSHYEQYF. Written as DNA, the CDR3 is TGCGCCAGCAGCCAAGAATCGCTGGCAGGGGGCTCCCATTACGAGCAGTACTTC.

This rearrangement joins TRBV23-1 to TRBJ2-6, with 9 bases that match TRBD1. TRBV23-1 is an ORF, with its function uncertain. The CDR3 loop spans 18 amino acids. V shed 4 bases, J shed 2 bases, and the junction held 9 bases outside the gene matches. The CDR3 DNA follows: TGCGCCAGCAGTCCGGGACAGGGCCCTCCGGCTGGGGCCAACGTCCTGACTTTC. Translating gives CASSPGQGPPAGANVLTF.

This chain connects TRBV7-2 to TRBJ1-2; 9 bases agree with TRBD1. This CDR3 has 14 amino acids. Germline lookup yields CDR1 SGHTA and CDR2 FQGNSA. V lost 5 bases, J lost 3 bases, and 4 bases stayed unmatched. The CDR3 region has the DNA TGTGCCAGCAGCCCCCGGACAGGGGACTATGGCTACACCTTC. As protein: CASSPRTGDYGYTF.

V and J are TRBV7-9 and TRBJ2-5, with a weak D call TRBD2 (6 bases). The CDR3 totals 16 residues. CDR1 is SEHNR, CDR2 FQNEAQ, per germline (reference sequence). V lost 5 bases to trimming and J lost 0 bases, with 16 bases between them. CDR3 in DNA: TGTGCCAGCAGCCAAAGACCGGAGGGGTACCAAGAGACCCAGTACTTC. Amino acids: CASSQRPEGYQETQYF.

The gene calls are TRBV10-3 and TRBJ1-1; 7 bases agree with TRBD1. CDR3 length: 14 residues. V gave up 6 bases and J gave up 1 base; unmatched junction bases: 5. Germline values: CDR1 ENHRY, CDR2 SYGVKD. The CDR3, as DNA: TGTGCCATCAGCGGGGGACAGTCGAACACTGAAGCTTTCTTT. It is translated as CAISGGQSNTEAFF.

The gene calls are TRBV5-1 and TRBJ2-5; TRBD1 might be the D (5 bases). The CDR3 has 14 amino acids. Germline-derived CDR1 and CDR2 are SGHRS and YFSETQ. The V end was cut by 4 bases, the J end by 7 bases, with 17 bases between. CDR3 region: CASSPGHGVGTQYF. In nucleotides, the CDR3 is TGCGCCAGCAGCCCTGGACATGGGGTTGGGACCCAGTACTTC.

This chain uses TRBV2 with TRBJ2-1; D is undetermined. Germline V gene lookup returns CDR1 SNHLY and CDR2 FYNNEI. V lost 4 bases and J lost 0, with 4 bases in between. The CDR3 consists of 13 residues. The CDR3 coding sequence is TGTGCCAGCAGTGCCAGCTCCTACAATGAGCAGTTCTTC. It specifies CASSASSYNEQFF.

The chain carries TRBV10-1 and TRBJ2-2; tentatively, D is TRBD2 (6 bases). V was trimmed by 6 bases and J by 4 bases, leaving 12 bases between them. CDR1 WNHNN and CDR2 SYGVQD come from the germline V gene (reference sequence). This CDR3 is 14 amino acids long. The CDR3 sequence: CASSVDYSTGELFF. The DNA for the CDR3 is TGCGCCAGCAGCGTGGACTACTCCACCGGGGAGCTGTTTTTT.

V usage is TRBV29-1 and J usage is TRBJ2-1; TRBD2 is a possible D gene (12 bases). V lost 7 bases and J 8 bases, leaving 33 bases between the germline ends. Per the germline V gene, CDR1 is SQVTM and CDR2 is ANQGSEA. The CDR3 length is 18 residues. Written as DNA, the CDR3 is TGCAGCGCCGGAGGGACAGGGGGTCGCACTAGCGGGAGGCATGAGCAGTTCTTC. Protein: CSAGGTGGRTSGRHEQFF.

This clone appeared a few times. V is TRBV27 and J is TRBJ2-1; D possibly corresponds to TRBD2 (5 bases). CDR3 size: 14 residues. Germline CDR1 is MNHEY and CDR2 is SMNVEV (reference sequence). Trimming took 3 bases from V and 4 from J, leaving 10 bases between them. CDR3 amino acids: CASSFREGYNEQFF. The CDR3 coding sequence is TGTGCCAGCAGTTTTAGAGAGGGATACAATGAGCAGTTCTTC.

This clone was observed once. This chain uses TRBV30 with TRBJ2-1; TRBD2 matches at 7 bases. The ends lost 5 bases at V and 3 bases at J; junction bases unmatched: 4. The CDR3 consists of 13 residues. The germline V gene encodes CDR1 GTSNPN and CDR2 SVGIG (reference sequence). The CDR3 sequence: CAWEAGNYNEQFF. The CDR3 coding sequence is TGTGCCTGGGAAGCGGGAAACTACAATGAGCAGTTCTTC. The complete variable domain, with remaining parts taken from reference TRBV30 and TRBJ2-1, reads SQTIHQWPATLVQPVGSPLSLECTVEGTSNPNLYWYRQAAGRGLQLLFYSVGIGQISSEVPQNLSASRPQDRQFILSSKKLLLSDSGFYLCAWEAGNYNEQFFGPGTRLTVL.

The chain carries TRBV6-5 and TRBJ1-5; no clear D gene. Per germline, CDR1 MNHEY and CDR2 SVGAGI. V was pared by 6 bases and J by 0 bases, with 9 bases between. CDR3 size: 14 residues. CDR3 nucleotide sequence: TGTGCCAGCAGCAACGGAGGTAGCAATCAGCCCCAGCATTTT. It yields the protein CASSNGGSNQPQHF.

This sequence joins TRBV29-1 and TRBJ2-5, with D hard to call. The ends were cut back, 7 bases at V and 5 bases at J, with 8 bases in the middle. CDR1 is SQVTM and CDR2 is ANQGSEA in the germline V gene. The CDR3 runs 10 residues. CDR3 bases: TGCAGCGGTCTATCCGAGACCCAGTACTTC. Amino acid sequence: CSGLSETQYF. The full variable domain, its missing parts supplied by reference TRBV29-1 and TRBJ2-5, is SAVISQKPSRDICQRGTSLTIQCQVDSQVTMMFWYRQQPGQSLTLIATANQGSEATYESGFVIDKFPISRPNLTFSTLTVSNMSPEDSSIYLCSGLSETQYFGPGTRLLVL.